The 13 T cell receptor beta chains below come from one sample, sequenced in a study of blood T cell repertoires in COVID-19. Data came from immunoSEQ multiplex PCR; TCRdb stores just in-frame clones and leaves some out. The sample lists approximately 140,000 clones; 84% were seen once. The sequenced sample was peripheral blood. These TCRs come from a man between 25 and 39 years old with COVID-19, enrolled during active disease.

The chain links TRBV30 to TRBJ2-1; 13 bases map to TRBD2. The germline V gene has CDR1 GTSNPN and CDR2 SVGIG (reference sequence). Unmatched junction bases numbered 3, after V lost 2 bases and J lost 2 bases. The CDR3 contains 16 residues. DNA of the CDR3: TGTGCCTGGAGTACTGGACTAGCGGGGGCCTACAATGAGCAGTTCTTC. Translating it yields CAWSTGLAGAYNEQFF.

In this sample, this clone turned up a few times. The genes are TRBV6-5 and TRBJ2-1, with 8 nucleotides matching TRBD2. CDR1 and CDR2 (germline): MNHEY, SVGAGI. This CDR3 has 14 amino acids. V shed 6 bases and J 5 bases; nucleotides not matched to a gene: 6. CDR3 sequence: CASRRGLGDNEQFF. The CDR3 nucleotides are TGTGCCAGCAGGAGGGGACTAGGGGACAATGAGCAGTTCTTC.

The chain uses TRBV25-1 and TRBJ2-5; TRBD2 matches at 10 bases. The CDR3 is 15 residues long. CDR1 is MGHDK and CDR2 is SYGVNS in the germline V gene. The V segment lost 1 base and the J segment 5 bases; nucleotides outside the gene matches: 4. In DNA, the CDR3 is TGTGCCAGCAGTGAATTAGTACTAGCGGGGGAGACCCAGTACTTC. Translating gives CASSELVLAGETQYF. Variable domain in full (rest from reference TRBV25-1 and TRBJ2-5): EADIYQTPRYLVIGTGKKITLECSQTMGHDKMYWYQQDPGMELHLIHYSYGVNSTEKGDLSSESTVSRIRTEHFPLTLESARPSHTSQYLCASSELVLAGETQYFGPGTRLLVL.

The chain recombines TRBV3-1 (or the pseudogene TRBV3-2) with TRBJ2-7; D ambiguous. CDR3 size: 12 residues. V dropped 1 base and J dropped 9 bases, with 10 bases sitting between them. Looked up from germline, CDR1 is LGHDT and CDR2 is YNNKEL (reference sequence). The CDR3 spells CASSQAKGVQYF. The CDR3 region has the DNA TGTGCCAGCAGCCAAGCGAAAGGAGTGCAGTACTTC.

This clone was recorded once. The V gene is TRBV29-1, the J gene TRBJ1-5, with D possibly matching TRBD1 (6 bases). This CDR3 has 13 amino acids. The germline CDR1 and CDR2 sequences are SQVTM and ANQGSEA. V was cut by 4 bases and J by 3 bases, with 10 bases left in between. In nucleotides, the CDR3 is TGCAGCGTTGGGCAGGGGATCAATCAGCCCCAGCATTTT. The encoded protein is CSVGQGINQPQHF.

This clone was observed a single time. This sequence joins TRBV7-6 and TRBJ2-5; D might be TRBD2 (6 bases). This CDR3 comprises 15 residues. Per the germline V gene, CDR1 is SGHVS and CDR2 is FNYEAQ. Trimming cost V 0 bases and J 9 bases, with 17 bases left between them. The CDR3 nucleotides read TGTGCCAGCAGCTTAGCGTCTAACGGGTGGGAGGCCCAGTACTTC. Its protein is CASSLASNGWEAQYF.

This chain uses TRBV28 with TRBJ1-1; D not certain. The CDR3 extends over 13 amino acids. V was clipped by 5 bases and J by 1 base, with 8 bases between them. Germline CDR1 is MDHEN and CDR2 is SYDVKM. CDR3 loop: CASSAPRNTEAFF. Written as DNA, the CDR3 is TGTGCCAGCAGTGCCCCCAGGAACACTGAAGCTTTCTTT.

The chain recombines TRBV19 with TRBJ2-6; D unclear. This CDR3 contains 16 residues. CDR1 and CDR2 (germline): LNHDA, SQIVND (reference sequence). Trimming took 3 bases from V and 0 from J, leaving 9 bases between them. The CDR3 region has the DNA TGTGCCAGTAGTATCTCCACAGTCTCTGGGGCCAACGTCCTGACTTTC. As protein: CASSISTVSGANVLTF.

This chain joins TRBV10-3 and TRBJ2-5; TRBD2 is a possible D gene (6 bases). The CDR3 extends over 14 amino acids. Germline loops: CDR1 ENHRY, CDR2 SYGVKD. Trimming stripped 6 bases from V and 0 bases from J, with 11 bases between. Written as DNA, the CDR3 is TGTGCCATCAGGGACTATACCAACCAAGAGACCCAGTACTTC. It codes for CAIRDYTNQETQYF.

The V and J genes are TRBV28 and TRBJ2-5, with TRBD2 matching over 11 bases. This CDR3 is built from 15 residues. J gave up 6 bases and V 0 bases, and 3 bases lay outside the gene matches. CDR1 MDHEN and CDR2 SYDVKM come from the germline V gene. The CDR3 sequence is CASSLWTSGIKTQYF. In nucleotides, the CDR3 is TGTGCCAGCAGTTTATGGACTAGCGGGATAAAGACCCAGTACTTC.

The rearrangement links TRBV28 to TRBJ1-2, with 8 bases that match TRBD1. The CDR3 consists of 14 residues. With V trimmed by 3 bases and J by 4 bases, 4 bases remained unmatched. Germline V gives CDR1 MDHEN, CDR2 SYDVKM. The CDR3 loop is CASSFGTGGYGYTF. DNA of the CDR3: TGTGCCAGCAGTTTCGGGACAGGTGGCTATGGCTACACCTTC.

This clone was counted between two and nine times. The chain links TRBV6-6 to TRBJ1-2; the D is unclear. Germline loops: CDR1 MNHNY, CDR2 SVGAGI (reference sequence). The CDR3 covers 13 residues. Trimming took 3 bases from V and 2 from J, leaving 7 bases between them. The CDR3 loop is CASSYGQNYGYTF. Written as DNA, the CDR3 is TGTGCCAGCAGTTATGGGCAGAACTATGGCTACACCTTC.

V gene TRBV28 combines with J gene TRBJ1-6; TRBD1 is a possible D gene (6 bases). CDR1 is MDHEN and CDR2 is SYDVKM in the germline V gene. V lost 5 bases and J 10 bases, leaving 18 bases between the germline ends. CDR3 size: 15 residues. For the CDR3, the DNA is TGTGCCAGCAGTGCCCAGGGACAAGTGATCTCACCCCTCCACTTT. Amino acid sequence: CASSAQGQVISPLHF.